This TCR beta chain was retrieved from a study of blood T cell repertoires in COVID-19. The CDR3 has 14 residues. Germline-derived CDR1 and CDR2 are SGHVS and FNYEAQ. The V end was cut by 5 bases, the J end by 12 bases, with 19 bases between. This table comes from immunoSEQ multiplex PCR, and its TCRdb copy is limited to in-frame clones, with some not included. The sample has 300,000 to 400,000 clones, about 90% seen once. The chain employs TRBV7-6 and TRBJ1-4, with unresolved D. This receptor was taken from a man younger than 40 who had recovered from COVID-19. The sequenced material came from PBMCs or T cells enriched from blood (not recorded which). CDR3 coding DNA: TGTGCCAGCAGCCCCCGGGGAGGCCCCCTAGAACTGTTTTTT. Amino acids: CASSPRGGPLELFF.